These 21 T cell receptor beta chains were sequenced from one sample in a study of cytomegalovirus exposure and HLA in healthy donors. The primer mix had 60 Vbeta and 13 Jbeta primers. Sequencing used immunoSEQ multiplex PCR; TCRdb keeps in-frame clones, though not all of them. This table has approximately 110,000 clones, around three quarters appearing once. Sequenced: PBMCs. These receptors were collected from a woman aged 25 to 39 in good health and CMV-seronegative.

V and J are TRBV5-1 and TRBJ1-1; D is perhaps TRBD1 (5 bases). This CDR3 spans 15 amino acids. Germline V gene lookup returns CDR1 SGHRS and CDR2 YFSETQ. V was trimmed by 9 bases and J by 0 bases, leaving 18 bases between them. CDR3 coding DNA: TGCGCCACCTCGCCTGGGGGGGACTTGAACACTGAAGCTTTCTTT. It is translated as CATSPGGDLNTEAFF.

The chain joins TRBV6-1 to TRBJ2-5; TRBD2 might be the D (6 bases). Germline V gives CDR1 MNHNS, CDR2 SASEGT. The CDR3 runs to 15 residues. V gave up 9 bases and J gave up 5 bases, with 22 bases separating them. The CDR3 nucleotides are TGTGCCAGTCTCCGGGACTTCTTCTCGAGGGAGACCCAGTACTTC. Its protein product is CASLRDFFSRETQYF.

The chain couples TRBV6-1 to TRBJ2-5; D is unclear. The CDR3 sequence is 15 residues long. The germline V gene encodes CDR1 MNHNS and CDR2 SASEGT. V lost 1 base, J lost 3 bases, and 12 bases lay in between. The CDR3 loop is CASSEGAGSEETQYF. CDR3 coding DNA: TGTGCCAGCAGTGAAGGAGCTGGAAGCGAAGAGACCCAGTACTTC.

The CDR3 is CASSYSSEIGYTF. The CDR3 DNA is TGTGCCAGCAGTTACTCGTCGGAGATTGGCTACACCTTC. The chain carries TRBV6-5 and TRBJ1-2; D ambiguous. Trimming removed 0 bases from V and 7 bases from J, with 9 bases in between. Looked up from germline, CDR1 is MNHEY and CDR2 is SVGAGI. The CDR3 consists of 13 residues.

The chain is built from TRBV7-2 and TRBJ1-5; no firm D call. Germline V lookup: CDR1 SGHTA, CDR2 FQGNSA. V was pared by 3 bases and J by 6 bases, with 9 bases between. This CDR3 region has 13 residues. This CDR3 is CASSFKESQPQHF. DNA of the CDR3: TGTGCCAGCAGCTTTAAGGAGTCTCAGCCCCAGCATTTT. The whole variable domain, filled in from reference TRBV7-2 and TRBJ1-5, reads GAGVSQSPSNKVTEKGKDVELRCDPISGHTALYWYRQSLGQGLEFLIYFQGNSAPDKSGLPSDRFSAERTGGSVSTLTIQRTQQEDSAVYLCASSFKESQPQHFGDGTRLSIL.

The chain couples TRBV28 to TRBJ1-1; D not certain. Germline V gene lookup returns CDR1 MDHEN and CDR2 SYDVKM. Deletions cut 3 bases from V and 4 bases from J, with 12 bases between. The CDR3 totals 14 residues. The CDR3 DNA sequence: TGTGCCAGCAGTTTGTCGAGGGTCGGCACTGAAGCTTTCTTT. Encoded protein: CASSLSRVGTEAFF.

This clone has more than one count but fewer than ten. V is TRBV14 and J is TRBJ2-3; the D gene is possibly TRBD2 (6 bases). CDR3 size: 17 residues. Germline V lookup: CDR1 SGHDN, CDR2 FVKESK. Trimming cost V 1 base and J 1 base, with 15 bases left between them. The CDR3 spells CASSQGSAGRGTDTQYF. The CDR3 DNA reads as TGTGCCAGCAGCCAAGGGTCGGCGGGGAGAGGCACAGATACGCAGTATTTT.

This rearrangement joins TRBV27 to TRBJ1-6, with D possibly TRBD1 on 5 matching bases. V lost 3 bases to trimming and J lost 10 bases, with 13 bases between them. CDR1 is MNHEY, CDR2 SMNVEV, per germline (reference sequence). The CDR3 loop spans 14 amino acids. CDR3 loop: CASSFGQGKSPLHF. CDR3 DNA: TGTGCCAGCAGTTTTGGGCAGGGAAAGTCACCCCTCCACTTT.

V and J are TRBV6-1 and TRBJ2-5; weak D call: TRBD2 (7 bases). V dropped 5 bases and J dropped 5 bases, with 15 bases sitting between them. This CDR3 is 14 amino acids long. Germline V gene lookup returns CDR1 MNHNS and CDR2 SASEGT. The CDR3 here is CASSSGGGGETQYF. CDR3 DNA: TGTGCCAGCAGTTCGGGGGGCGGCGGGGAGACCCAGTACTTC.

The rearrangement uses TRBV6-6 and TRBJ2-1; 10 nucleotides match TRBD2. After removal of 6 bases from V and 10 bases from J, the junction contained 9 bases not matched to a gene. Germline V gene data show CDR1 as MNHNY and CDR2 as SVGAGI (reference sequence). The CDR3 is 14 amino acids. The CDR3 nucleotides are TGTGCCAGCAGAAGGAGCGGGGGGGTCGACGAGCAGTTCTTC. Translation: CASRRSGGVDEQFF.

This chain uses TRBV5-1 with TRBJ1-2; possibly TRBD1 for D (6 bases). Germline CDR1 SGHRS, CDR2 YFSETQ. Trimming pared 4 bases from V and 4 bases from J, leaving 17 bases between. The CDR3 has 15 amino acids. For the CDR3, the DNA is TGCGCCAGCAGCCCCTTCGAGGGGGGGCTCTATGGCTACACCTTC. Protein sequence: CASSPFEGGLYGYTF.

The rearrangement joins TRBV5-1 to TRBJ1-3, with unresolved D. The CDR3 has 13 residues. V lost 0 bases and J 4 bases, leaving 5 bases between the germline ends. The germline gives CDR1 SGHRS, CDR2 YFSETQ. CDR3 sequence reads: CASSLGGGNTIYF. The CDR3 nucleotides read TGCGCCAGCAGCTTGGGCGGCGGAAACACCATATATTTT.

The CDR3 DNA reads TGTGCCACCTTTTCACAGGGACAGGGTTTTTATGGCTACACCTTC. Its protein product is CATFSQGQGFYGYTF. The genes are TRBV27 and TRBJ1-2, with TRBD1 matching over 9 bases. Germline trimming cut 10 bases from V and 5 bases from J; bases unmatched to any gene: 14. CDR1 and CDR2 from the germline V gene are MNHEY and SMNVEV (reference sequence). The CDR3 consists of 15 residues.

There are a few counts of this clone. This chain joins TRBV19 and TRBJ1-2; D may be TRBD1 (6 bases). V gave up 5 bases and J gave up 5 bases, with 30 bases separating them. This CDR3 region has 19 residues. The germline V gene has CDR1 LNHDA and CDR2 SQIVND (reference sequence). Here the CDR3 reads CASSSGVHYGSAVKYGYTF. CDR3 nucleotide sequence: TGTGCCAGTAGTTCAGGGGTCCACTATGGGTCGGCAGTGAAATATGGCTACACCTTC.

The chain joins TRBV25-1 to TRBJ1-2, with D unclear. Germline CDR1 MGHDK, CDR2 SYGVNS. CDR3 size: 11 residues. V was trimmed by 5 bases and J by 7 bases, leaving 8 bases between them. Here the CDR3 DNA reads TGTGCCAGCAGTAAGGGAGGTGGCTACACCTTC. This gives the protein CASSKGGGYTF.

The chain joins TRBV30 to TRBJ2-2; D remains ambiguous. The V end lost 3 bases, the J end lost 7 bases, and 6 bases lay between the germline ends. CDR1 and CDR2 (germline): GTSNPN, SVGIG (reference sequence). CDR3 length equals 11 residues. CDR3: CAWRNGGELFF. CDR3 coding DNA: TGTGCCTGGAGAAACGGCGGGGAGCTGTTTTTT.

The chain joins TRBV19 to TRBJ1-5; no reliable D call. This CDR3 region has 13 residues. The germline gives CDR1 LNHDA, CDR2 SQIVND (reference sequence). V was trimmed by 2 bases and J by 7 bases, leaving 9 bases between them. This CDR3 reads CASSISIPQPQHF. In nucleotides, the CDR3 is TGTGCCAGTAGTATATCCATTCCCCAGCCCCAGCATTTT.

This clone was counted a few times. The rearrangement links TRBV7-9 to TRBJ1-2, with 8 bases matching TRBD1. The CDR3 extends over 12 amino acids. CDR1 is SEHNR, CDR2 FQNEAQ, per germline (reference sequence). Trimming took 8 bases from V and 8 from J; bases not matched to a gene: 7. CDR3 amino acids: CASGTGGWGYTF. CDR3 coding DNA: TGTGCCAGCGGTACAGGGGGTTGGGGCTACACCTTC.

This clone was observed a handful of times. The chain recombines TRBV10-3 with TRBJ2-7, with TRBD1 identical over 8 bases. The CDR3 has 12 amino acids. Trimming at V came to 6 bases and at J to 5 bases, leaving 3 bases not matched to a gene. Germline loops: CDR1 ENHRY, CDR2 SYGVKD. The CDR3 DNA is TGTGCCATCAGCGAGACAGGGGACGAGCAGTACTTC. The encoded protein is CAISETGDEQYF.

The J gene is TRBJ2-5, the V gene TRBV5-6; maybe TRBD2 (5 bases). This CDR3 contains 15 residues. Germline-derived CDR1 and CDR2 are SGHDT and YYEEEE. V dropped 1 base and J dropped 1 base, with 11 bases sitting between them. This chain's CDR3 is CASSLPSISQETQYF. Written as DNA, the CDR3 is TGTGCCAGCAGCTTGCCTAGCATATCCCAAGAGACCCAGTACTTC. Variable domain in full (rest from reference TRBV5-6 and TRBJ2-5): DAGVTQSPTHLIKTRGQQVTLRCSPKSGHDTVSWYQQALGQGPQFIFQYYEEEERQRGNFPDRFSGHQFPNYSSELNVNALLLGDSALYLCASSLPSISQETQYFGPGTRLLVL.

This chain connects TRBV5-1 to TRBJ2-7; D possibly corresponds to TRBD1 (6 bases). The V gene's germline CDR1 is SGHRS and CDR2 YFSETQ. V was cut by 4 bases and J by 0 bases, with 17 bases left in between. CDR3 length: 16 residues. The DNA for the CDR3 is TGCGCCAGCAGCCGGGGCTGGGACACCAACTCCTACGAGCAGTACTTC. It encodes CASSRGWDTNSYEQYF.